These 8 T cell receptor beta chains originate from one sample sequenced in a study of shared clonotypes between healthy human individuals. Sequenced by immunoSEQ multiplex PCR; TCRdb stores in-frame clones only, minus some. The sample contains some 1,600,000 clones, nearly 99% of which appear only once. Sequencing was performed on naive CD4+ T cells sorted from blood. The subset is: CD45RA+ positively selected. These TCRs come from a man under 40 in good health.

This sequence joins TRBV5-1 and TRBJ1-2, with 7 bases lining up with TRBD1. Germline V gene lookup returns CDR1 SGHRS and CDR2 YFSETQ. With 5 bases clipped from V and 0 bases from J, the junction kept 4 bases outside the gene matches. CDR3 length: 14 amino acids. The CDR3 DNA is TGCGCCAGCAGACCACAGGGGACTAACTATGGCTACACCTTC. Translating it yields CASRPQGTNYGYTF.

This sequence joins TRBV29-1 and TRBJ2-1; 13 bases match TRBD2. This CDR3 has 13 residues. The germline CDR1 and CDR2 sequences are SQVTM and ANQGSEA. V shed 4 bases and J 12 bases; nucleotides not matched to a gene: 6. CDR3 amino acids: CSVVTSGGGRQFF. The CDR3, as DNA: TGCAGCGTTGTTACTAGCGGGGGGGGTAGGCAGTTCTTC.

Points on this clone: Other DNA sequences in the same sample also yield this CDR3. The V call is TRBV7-9, the J call TRBJ1-1, with D unresolved. This CDR3 spans 13 amino acids. The V gene lost 2 bases and the J gene lost 4 bases, with 8 bases spanning the gap. Germline values: CDR1 SEHNR, CDR2 FQNEAQ (reference sequence). In DNA form, the CDR3 reads TGTGCCAGCAGCTTACAGGAAGGCACTGAAGCTTTCTTT. This gives the protein CASSLQEGTEAFF. Filled out from reference TRBV7-9 and TRBJ1-1, the complete variable domain reads DTGVSQNPRHKITKRGQNVTFRCDPISEHNRLYWYRQTLGQGPEFLTYFQNEAQLEKSRLLSDRFSAERPKGSFSTLEIQRTEQGDSAMYLCASSLQEGTEAFFGQGTRLTVV.

In its sample, this clone was seen once. The V and J genes are TRBV18 and TRBJ2-3, with D possibly TRBD1 on 6 matching bases. The CDR3 consists of 15 residues. Germline CDR1 and CDR2: KGHSH and LQKENI. V was cut by 1 base and J by 3 bases, with 11 bases left in between. CDR3 nucleotide sequence: TGTGCCAGCTCACCACTCCCGAGGGGGACAGATACGCAGTATTTT. It codes for CASSPLPRGTDTQYF.

The rearrangement uses TRBV7-9 and TRBJ2-1, with D perhaps matching TRBD1 or TRBD2 (5 bases each). CDR1 and CDR2 (germline): SEHNR, FQNEAQ (reference sequence). V lost 5 bases and J 4 bases, leaving 12 bases between the germline ends. The CDR3 consists of 14 residues. In nucleotides, the CDR3 is TGTGCCAGCAGCCCACGGGACGCATACAATGAGCAGTTCTTC. Amino acid sequence: CASSPRDAYNEQFF.

In regard to this clone: Other DNA sequences in this sample translate to the same CDR3. The chain joins TRBV13 to TRBJ2-7, with D hard to call. Trimming pared 0 bases from V and 3 bases from J, leaving 3 bases between. The CDR3 runs to 12 residues. Germline V CDR1 and CDR2: PRHDT, FYEKMQ (reference sequence). The CDR3 nucleotides are TGTGCCAGCAGCTTAGGGGGCTACGAGCAGTACTTC. Its protein is CASSLGGYEQYF.

The chain employs TRBV30 and TRBJ2-1; D is unclear. Between the trimmed V and J ends, which lost 0 bases and 3 bases, there was a span of 9 bases. The CDR3 covers 14 residues. Looked up from germline, CDR1 is GTSNPN and CDR2 is SVGIG (reference sequence). The CDR3 sequence is CAWSVYGYYNEQFF. CDR3 nucleotide sequence: TGTGCCTGGAGTGTTTATGGGTACTACAATGAGCAGTTCTTC. Full variable domain (missing parts from reference TRBV30 and TRBJ2-1): SQTIHQWPATLVQPVGSPLSLECTVEGTSNPNLYWYRQAAGRGLQLLFYSVGIGQISSEVPQNLSASRPQDRQFILSSKKLLLSDSGFYLCAWSVYGYYNEQFFGPGTRLTVL.

The V and J genes are TRBV11-3 and TRBJ2-3, with 7 bases identical to TRBD2. From germline, CDR1 is SGHNT and CDR2 YENEEA. This CDR3 is 16 amino acids long. J was trimmed by 1 base and V by 1 base; bases with no gene match: 5. Here the CDR3 reads CASSLGGRGGTDTQYF. The CDR3, as DNA: TGTGCCAGCAGCTTAGGGGGACGGGGGGGCACAGATACGCAGTATTTT. The full variable domain, with the rest looked up from reference TRBV11-3 and TRBJ2-3, is EAGVVQSPRYKIIEKKQPVAFWCNPISGHNTLYWYLQNLGQGPELLIRYENEEAVDDSQLPKDRFSAERLKGVDSTLKIQPAELGDSAVYLCASSLGGRGGTDTQYFGPGTRLTVL.